Presented here are 32 T cell receptor beta chains from one specimen sequenced in a study of cytomegalovirus exposure and HLA in healthy donors. The PCR made use of 60 Vbeta and 13 Jbeta primers. Assay used: immunoSEQ multiplex PCR; TCRdb lists only in-frame clones, some missing. This sample yields about 130,000 clones, of which about three quarters are seen a single time; approximately 13% belongs to the top ten. Sequences were obtained from PBMCs. These receptors all come from a woman aged 60-70 years in good health and CMV-seropositive.

The chain has TRBV20-1 and TRBJ1-2; D unresolved. Germline lookup yields CDR1 DFQATT and CDR2 SNEGSKA (reference sequence). The length of the CDR3 is 11 residues. V gave up 6 bases and J gave up 4 bases, with 9 bases separating them. This chain's CDR3 is CSAPEIYGYTF. The CDR3, as DNA: TGCAGTGCGCCAGAAATCTATGGCTACACCTTC.

V gene TRBV19 combines with J gene TRBJ2-5; 10 nucleotides line up with TRBD1. The tail of the sequence fits TRBJ2-7 better, so the J call may be wrong. Germline loops: CDR1 LNHDA, CDR2 SQIVND (reference sequence). The CDR3 spans 16 residues. CDR3 sequence: CASSIQRTGGSYEQYF. Written as DNA, the CDR3 is TGTGCCAGTAGTATCCAGAGGACAGGGGGATCCTACGAGCAGTACTTC.

This CDR3 reads CASSQVTGTPDYGYTF. The CDR3 nucleotides read TGCGCCAGCAGCCAAGTTACGGGAACACCGGACTATGGCTACACCTTC. The V gene is TRBV4-1, the J gene TRBJ1-2; D is uncertain. The CDR3 is 16 residues long. V was cut by 1 base and J by 3 bases, with 15 bases left in between. CDR1 MGHRA and CDR2 YSYEKL come from the germline V gene.

In this sample, this clone turned up once. The conserved phenylalanine or tryptophan normally closing the CDR3 is absent here, so this likely arose from a read error. The chain links TRBV30 to TRBJ1-2; the D gene is possibly TRBD1 (5 bases). Germline CDR1 and CDR2: GTSNPN and SVGIG (reference sequence). The CDR3 has 11 amino acids. Between the trimmed V and J ends, which lost 1 base and 5 bases, there was a span of 5 bases. The DNA for the CDR3 is TGTGCCTGGAGTGCAGGGTATGGCTACACCCTC. It translates to CAWSAGYGYTL.

The V and J genes are TRBV7-6 and TRBJ2-3; TRBD2 matches at 9 bases. V lost 6 bases, J lost 6 bases, and 10 bases stayed unmatched. Germline V gene lookup returns CDR1 SGHVS and CDR2 FNYEAQ. The CDR3 totals 15 residues. CDR3 DNA: TGTGCCAGCAGTCGGGCTAGCGGGGCCTGGGATACGCAGTATTTT. Translating it yields CASSRASGAWDTQYF.

This clone showed up just once. The chain has TRBV19 and TRBJ1-5; D may be TRBD1 (6 bases). The CDR3 length is 14 residues. Trimming removed 3 bases at V and 6 bases at J, with 12 bases between. In germline, CDR1 is LNHDA, CDR2 SQIVND (reference sequence). Here the CDR3 DNA reads TGTGCCAGTAGTATTGGCAGGGGCGGTCAGCCCCAGCATTTT. It yields the protein CASSIGRGGQPQHF.

The chain uses TRBV30 and TRBJ1-5; 10 bases map to TRBD1. Per the germline V gene, CDR1 is GTSNPN and CDR2 is SVGIG (reference sequence). V trimming: 5 bases; J trimming: 7 bases; junction bases outside the gene matches: 5. The CDR3 totals 13 residues. CDR3 bases: TGTGCCTGGGGGGGGACAGGGGCACAGCCCCAGCATTTT. Its protein is CAWGGTGAQPQHF. Looking up the rest from reference TRBV30 and TRBJ1-5 gives the full variable domain: SQTIHQWPATLVQPVGSPLSLECTVEGTSNPNLYWYRQAAGRGLQLLFYSVGIGQISSEVPQNLSASRPQDRQFILSSKKLLLSDSGFYLCAWGGTGAQPQHFGDGTRLSIL.

The rearrangement links TRBV27 to TRBJ1-2; no definite D call. CDR3 length: 15 residues. V was trimmed by 5 bases and J by 5 bases, leaving 18 bases between them. Looked up from germline, CDR1 is MNHEY and CDR2 is SMNVEV (reference sequence). The CDR3 coding sequence is TGTGCCAGCAGTCCCACGGGATCACAATTTTATGGCTACACCTTC. Translation gives CASSPTGSQFYGYTF.

This chain connects TRBV18 to TRBJ1-4; no reliable D call. The CDR3 runs to 14 residues. Between the trimmed V and J ends, which lost 3 bases and 0 bases, there was a span of 5 bases. Looked up from germline, CDR1 is KGHSH and CDR2 is LQKENI. The CDR3 DNA sequence: TGTGCCAGCTCACCTCAGTCAACTAATGAAAAACTGTTTTTT. Translating it yields CASSPQSTNEKLFF.

The V and J genes are TRBV19 and TRBJ1-4; TRBD1 aligns across 7 bases. This CDR3 spans 19 amino acids. The germline gives CDR1 LNHDA, CDR2 SQIVND (reference sequence). Trimming took 5 bases from V and 3 from J; bases not matched to a gene: 18. CDR3 residues: CASSANRDRFEPANEKLFF. The CDR3, as DNA: TGTGCCAGTAGTGCAAACCGGGACAGATTTGAACCAGCTAATGAAAAACTGTTTTTT.

This clone has only a few counts. The rearrangement links TRBV5-6 to TRBJ2-5; D possibly corresponds to TRBD2 (5 bases). The V end was cut by 4 bases, the J end by 7 bases, with 8 bases between. The CDR3 consists of 11 residues. From germline, CDR1 is SGHDT and CDR2 YYEEEE. The CDR3 DNA sequence: TGTGCCAGCAGCACCGGGGTGACCCAGTACTTC. This encodes CASSTGVTQYF. The full variable domain, in which reference TRBV5-6 and TRBJ2-5 provide the parts outside the CDR3, is DAGVTQSPTHLIKTRGQQVTLRCSPKSGHDTVSWYQQALGQGPQFIFQYYEEEERQRGNFPDRFSGHQFPNYSSELNVNALLLGDSALYLCASSTGVTQYFGPGTRLLVL.

This clone is a singleton in its sample. The chain is built from TRBV13 and TRBJ2-1; 8 bases agree with TRBD2. Trimming at V came to 8 bases and at J to 8 bases, leaving 8 bases not matched to a gene. Germline V gives CDR1 PRHDT, CDR2 FYEKMQ (reference sequence). This CDR3 has 13 amino acids. DNA for the CDR3: TGTGCCAGCGCAACGGGAGGGCCTCATGAGCAGTTCTTC. Protein: CASATGGPHEQFF.

The chain joins TRBV29-1 to TRBJ2-5, with 7 nucleotides matching TRBD1. V lost 0 bases to trimming and J lost 5 bases; unmatched junction nucleotides: 21. Germline assignment: CDR1 SQVTM and CDR2 ANQGSEA. This CDR3 region has 19 residues. CDR3 DNA sequence: TGCAGCGTTGAAGATTCGCTATTACGGACAGGTCGATGGGAGGAGACCCAGTACTTC. Its translation is CSVEDSLLRTGRWEETQYF.

CDR3 region: CASSLNSWQGAYEQYF. CDR3 DNA: TGTGCCAGTAGCCTCAATTCGTGGCAGGGGGCCTACGAGCAGTACTTC. The chain recombines TRBV19 with TRBJ2-7; 7 bases are shared with TRBD1. The CDR3 is 16 amino acids. Trimming took 6 bases from V and 2 from J; bases not matched to a gene: 13. Germline-derived CDR1 and CDR2 are LNHDA and SQIVND (reference sequence). Drawing the rest from reference TRBV19 and TRBJ2-7, the complete variable domain is DGGITQSPKYLFRKEGQNVTLSCEQNLNHDAMYWYRQDPGQGLRLIYYSQIVNDFQKGDIAEGYSVSREKKESFPLTVTSAQKNPTAFYLCASSLNSWQGAYEQYFGPGTRLTVT.

J is TRBJ1-4 and V is TRBV18, with D possibly being TRBD1 (5 bases). This CDR3 contains 14 residues. V was cut by 3 bases and J by 8 bases, with 13 bases left in between. Germline values: CDR1 KGHSH, CDR2 LQKENI. The DNA of the CDR3 is TGTGCCAGCTCACCGGGTCCGGGGGTAGAAAAACTGTTTTTT. Its protein is CASSPGPGVEKLFF.

This clone has more than one count but fewer than ten. This sequence joins TRBV5-1 and TRBJ2-3, with 9 bases lining up with TRBD2. The germline V gene encodes CDR1 SGHRS and CDR2 YFSETQ. Unmatched junction bases numbered 10, after V lost 4 bases and J lost 4 bases. This CDR3 comprises 16 residues. This chain's CDR3 is CASSPAGGSRADTQYF. CDR3 nucleotides: TGCGCCAGCAGCCCCGCGGGGGGGTCTCGGGCAGATACGCAGTATTTT.

V is TRBV5-4 and J is TRBJ2-7, with 7 bases identical to TRBD2. The CDR3 length is 16 residues. Germline CDR1 is SGHNT and CDR2 is YYREEE (reference sequence). V lost 7 bases to trimming and J lost 0 bases; unmatched junction nucleotides: 13. In DNA, the CDR3 is TGTGCCAGCGGCAAGAGCGGGGAGTTCCTCTCCTACGAGCAGTACTTC. Residues: CASGKSGEFLSYEQYF.

This clone was counted a few times. The rearrangement joins TRBV14 to TRBJ1-2; 10 positions match TRBD1. This CDR3 region has 15 residues. V was pared by 4 bases and J by 3 bases, with 5 bases of the junction left unmatched. The germline V gene has CDR1 SGHDN and CDR2 FVKESK. In nucleotides, the CDR3 is TGTGCCAGCAGCCTCCGGGACAGGGGTGACTATGGCTACACCTTC. Translating it yields CASSLRDRGDYGYTF.

The CDR3 region is CASSLIRGAGEKLFF. DNA of the CDR3: TGTGCCAGCAGCTTAATTCGGGGGGCTGGGGAAAAACTGTTTTTT. This chain links TRBV7-2 with TRBJ1-4; tentatively, D is TRBD1 (6 bases). Looked up from germline, CDR1 is SGHTA and CDR2 is FQGNSA. V was clipped by 2 bases and J by 8 bases, with 15 bases between them. The CDR3 extends over 15 amino acids.

The rearrangement uses TRBV19 and TRBJ2-7, with 9 nucleotides matching TRBD1. CDR1 and CDR2 (germline): LNHDA, SQIVND (reference sequence). V gave up 1 base and J gave up 5 bases; unmatched junction bases: 6. This CDR3 spans 15 amino acids. This CDR3 reads CASSIGRDREDEQYF. CDR3 nucleotides: TGTGCCAGTAGTATAGGACGGGACAGGGAAGACGAGCAGTACTTC. Looking up the rest from reference TRBV19 and TRBJ2-7 gives the full variable domain: DGGITQSPKYLFRKEGQNVTLSCEQNLNHDAMYWYRQDPGQGLRLIYYSQIVNDFQKGDIAEGYSVSREKKESFPLTVTSAQKNPTAFYLCASSIGRDREDEQYFGPGTRLTVT.

This clone was observed a handful of times. The gene calls are TRBV7-3 and TRBJ1-2; 9 bases align to TRBD1. The trim removed 3 bases at V and 8 bases at J, leaving 10 bases unmatched. The CDR3 has 15 amino acids. CDR1 is SGHTA and CDR2 is FQGTGA in the germline V gene. In nucleotides, the CDR3 is TGTGCCAGCAGCTTGGGGACAGGGTCGCAATGGGGCTACACCTTC. It translates to CASSLGTGSQWGYTF.

This clone is a singleton in its sample. V gene TRBV7-2 combines with J gene TRBJ1-2; D remains unclear. Germline V gives CDR1 SGHTA, CDR2 FQGNSA. The CDR3 spans 18 residues. The V gene lost 1 base and the J gene lost 5 bases, with 23 bases spanning the gap. CDR3: CASSLVGQTGRDSYGYTF. CDR3 in DNA: TGTGCCAGCAGCTTAGTAGGTCAGACTGGGAGGGATAGTTATGGCTACACCTTC.

There are a few counts of this clone. The genes are TRBV14 and TRBJ2-1; D is ambiguous. Trimming removed 0 bases from V and 9 bases from J, with 12 bases in between. The CDR3 has 14 amino acids. Looked up from germline, CDR1 is SGHDN and CDR2 is FVKESK. CDR3: CASSQDLISPEQFF. Here the CDR3 DNA reads TGTGCCAGCAGCCAAGATCTCATTAGCCCTGAGCAGTTCTTC.

The chain joins TRBV7-9 to TRBJ2-1; a weak D match, TRBD2 (6 bases). CDR1 is SEHNR and CDR2 is FQNEAQ in the germline V gene (reference sequence). The CDR3 has 19 amino acids. Between the trimmed V and J ends, which lost 5 bases and 2 bases, there was a span of 25 bases. The CDR3 sequence is CASSPPVRGSGSAYNEQFF. Written as DNA, the CDR3 is TGTGCCAGCAGCCCCCCCGTCCGGGGGTCGGGTAGCGCCTACAATGAGCAGTTCTTC.

The rearrangement joins TRBV12-1 to TRBJ2-7; the tabulated D call, TRBD2, remains unverified against the DNA. TRBV12-1 is a pseudogene locus. This CDR3 comprises 16 residues. CDR3 DNA: TGTGCCAGCAGCCGCTGGCTAGCGGCAAGCTCCTACGAGCAGTACTTC. It is translated as CASSRWLAASSYEQYF.

The chain combines TRBV7-2 with TRBJ1-2; TRBD1 is a possible D gene (5 bases). There are 13 residues in the CDR3. CDR1 and CDR2 from the germline V gene are SGHTA and FQGNSA. Trimming removed 5 bases at V and 3 bases at J, with 10 bases between. In nucleotides, the CDR3 is TGTGCCAGCAGCCATGACAGAGACTATGGCTACACCTTC. Amino acids: CASSHDRDYGYTF.

The V and J genes are TRBV4-1 and TRBJ2-5, with D possibly being TRBD1 (6 bases). Germline CDR1 is MGHRA and CDR2 is YSYEKL. V was pared by 2 bases and J by 0 bases, with 10 bases between. This CDR3 comprises 15 residues. CDR3 nucleotide sequence: TGCGCCAGCAGCCAAACAGGGTCCTACCAAGAGACCCAGTACTTC. It translates to CASSQTGSYQETQYF.

The V and J genes are TRBV2 and TRBJ2-7; 7 bases line up with TRBD2. Per the germline V gene, CDR1 is SNHLY and CDR2 is FYNNEI. This CDR3 region has 13 residues. V lost 7 bases, J lost 4 bases, and 7 bases stayed unmatched. The CDR3 loop reads CASNVLAQYEQYF. DNA of the CDR3: TGTGCCAGCAACGTACTAGCGCAATACGAGCAGTACTTC.

V and J are TRBV4-2 and TRBJ2-5; TRBD1 agrees at 9 bases. In germline, CDR1 is LGHNA, CDR2 YNFKEQ. The CDR3 spans 15 residues. The ends lost 1 base at V and 5 bases at J; junction bases unmatched: 5. For the CDR3, the DNA is TGTGCCAGCAGCCAAGGGACAGGGGTTTGGGAGACCCAGTACTTC. Its translation: CASSQGTGVWETQYF.

The genes are TRBV6-1 and TRBJ2-1, with D perhaps matching TRBD1 (5 bases). The CDR3 totals 14 residues. The germline V gene has CDR1 MNHNS and CDR2 SASEGT. V was clipped by 4 bases and J by 9 bases, with 16 bases between them. The CDR3 region has the DNA TGTGCCAGCAGTGGACAGATGGCCTATTTTGAGCAGTTCTTC. The encoded protein is CASSGQMAYFEQFF.

The chain couples TRBV30 to TRBJ2-1; possibly TRBD1 for D (6 bases). CDR3 size: 14 residues. CDR1 and CDR2 (germline): GTSNPN, SVGIG (reference sequence). Trimming removed 3 bases at V and 6 bases at J, with 15 bases between. This chain's CDR3 is CAWRRGTRANEQFF. As DNA, the CDR3 is TGTGCCTGGAGAAGGGGGACCCGAGCCAATGAGCAGTTCTTC.

Turning to this clone: One end of the junction varies from germline; a read error may be responsible. This chain uses TRBV7-9 with TRBJ2-1; tentative D call: TRBD2 (5 bases). The CDR3 covers 15 residues. Germline V gene sequence: CDR1 SEHNR, CDR2 FQNEAQ (reference sequence). The CDR3 protein is CSSSLESGLYNEQFF. CDR3 in DNA: TGTTCCAGCAGCTTAGAGAGCGGACTTTACAATGAGCAGTTCTTC.